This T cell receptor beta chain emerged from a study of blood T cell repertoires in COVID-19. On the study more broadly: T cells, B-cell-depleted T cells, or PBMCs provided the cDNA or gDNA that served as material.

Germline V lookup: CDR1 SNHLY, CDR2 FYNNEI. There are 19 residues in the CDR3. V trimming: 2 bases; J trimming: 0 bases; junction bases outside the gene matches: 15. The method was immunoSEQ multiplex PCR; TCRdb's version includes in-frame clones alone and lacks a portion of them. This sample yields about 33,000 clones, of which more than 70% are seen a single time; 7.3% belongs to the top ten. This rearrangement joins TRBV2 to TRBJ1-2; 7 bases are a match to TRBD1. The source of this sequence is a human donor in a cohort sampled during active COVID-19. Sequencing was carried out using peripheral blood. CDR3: CASSELFGQDELPNYGYTF. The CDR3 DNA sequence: TGTGCCAGCAGTGAACTTTTCGGACAGGATGAATTACCTAACTATGGCTACACCTTC.